Each of the 3 T cell receptor beta chains below was sequenced from the same sample in a study of shared clonotypes between healthy human individuals. Generated by immunoSEQ multiplex PCR, the TCRdb table keeps only in-frame clones and is missing some. The repertoire consists of 2 million to 3 million clones, with roughly 93% occurring once and the leading ten covering about 0.34%. The sample was naive CD4+ T cells from PBMCs. The subset: CD45RA+ positively selected. These receptors came from a man younger than 35 in good health. Some clones in this sample may be carry-over from other donors' samples.

This clone was found a few times. The chain links TRBV7-3 to TRBJ1-5; TRBD1 matches at 7 bases. The junction had 6 bases not matched to a gene; V was cut back by 5 bases and J by 11 bases. Germline V gene data show CDR1 as SGHTA and CDR2 as FQGTGA. The length of the CDR3 is 12 residues. The CDR3 protein is CASSQPGGSQHF. The DNA for the CDR3 is TGTGCCAGCAGCCAACCAGGGGGGTCCCAGCATTTT.

The V gene is TRBV28, the J gene TRBJ2-7; 11 bases map to TRBD2. Trimming at V came to 2 bases and at J to 5 bases, leaving 8 bases not matched to a gene. This CDR3 comprises 16 residues. Germline CDR1 is MDHEN and CDR2 is SYDVKM. Here the CDR3 reads CASSLPSTSGRDEQYF. CDR3 DNA: TGTGCCAGCAGTTTACCCAGCACTAGCGGGAGAGACGAGCAGTACTTC.

This chain's CDR3 is CASSRNMNTEAFF. The CDR3 coding sequence is TGTGCCAGCAGCCGGAATATGAACACTGAAGCTTTCTTT. The V and J genes are TRBV14 and TRBJ1-1; D unclear. The CDR3 length is 13 residues. Between the trimmed V and J ends, which lost 4 bases and 0 bases, there was a span of 6 bases. CDR1 is SGHDN and CDR2 is FVKESK in the germline V gene.